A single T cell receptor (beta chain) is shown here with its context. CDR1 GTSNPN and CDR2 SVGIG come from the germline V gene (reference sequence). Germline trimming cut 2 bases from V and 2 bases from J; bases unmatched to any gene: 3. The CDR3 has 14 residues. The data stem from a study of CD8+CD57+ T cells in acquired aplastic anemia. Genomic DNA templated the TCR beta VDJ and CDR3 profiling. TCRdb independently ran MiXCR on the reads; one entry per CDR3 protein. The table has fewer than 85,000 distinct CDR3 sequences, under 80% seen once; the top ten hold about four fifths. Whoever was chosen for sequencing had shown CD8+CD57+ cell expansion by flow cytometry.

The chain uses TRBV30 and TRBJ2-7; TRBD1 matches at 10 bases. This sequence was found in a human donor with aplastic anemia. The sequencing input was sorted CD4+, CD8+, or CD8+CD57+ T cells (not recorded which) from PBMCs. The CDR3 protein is CAWSPGTGAYEQYF. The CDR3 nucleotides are TGTGCCTGGAGTCCCGGGACAGGGGCCTACGAGCAGTACTTC.